The 16 T cell receptor beta chains below were found in one sample sequenced in a study of T cell responses to AZD1222 COVID-19 vaccine. The repertoire was sequenced with immunoSEQ multiplex PCR; TCRdb's copy has only in-frame clones and lacks some. The table records tens of thousands of clones, approximately 89% of them present only once. Sequenced here: peripheral blood, sampled 28 days after the second dose of the MenACWY control vaccine. The source of these receptors is an adult who received the MenACWY meningococcal vaccine as a control.

The V gene is TRBV25-1, the J gene TRBJ1-6, with a tentative D call TRBD1 (5 bases). CDR3 length: 13 amino acids. The ends were cut back, 3 bases at V and 9 bases at J, with 9 bases in the middle. CDR1 and CDR2 from the germline V gene are MGHDK and SYGVNS. The CDR3 DNA sequence: TGTGCCAGCAGTGACAGGGATTTTTCACCCCTCCACTTT. The encoded protein is CASSDRDFSPLHF.

The chain uses TRBV19 and TRBJ2-1; TRBD1 matches at 9 bases. The CDR3 is 16 amino acids. CDR1 and CDR2 from the germline V gene are LNHDA and SQIVND (reference sequence). The junction had 2 bases not matched to a gene; V was cut back by 0 bases and J by 2 bases. CDR3 sequence reads: CASSIERDRAYNEQFF. CDR3 sequence (DNA): TGTGCCAGTAGTATAGAGCGGGACAGGGCCTACAATGAGCAGTTCTTC.

The rearrangement joins TRBV4-3 to TRBJ1-2; a possible D gene is TRBD1 (5 bases). CDR3 length equals 13 residues. CDR1 and CDR2 (germline): LGHNA, YSLEER. With 1 base removed from V and 4 bases from J, the gap between germline ends came to 7 bases. CDR3 in DNA: TGCGCCAGCAGCCAAGGGGGGGGCTATGGCTACACCTTC. Amino acid sequence: CASSQGGGYGYTF.

The J gene is TRBJ2-7, the V gene TRBV7-2; 8 bases fit TRBD1. CDR1 and CDR2 from the germline V gene are SGHTA and FQGNSA. V gave up 3 bases and J gave up 5 bases; unmatched junction bases: 3. This CDR3 spans 13 amino acids. DNA for the CDR3: TGTGCCAGCAGCTTCTGGACAGGGAACGAGCAGTACTTC. Translation gives CASSFWTGNEQYF.

The chain is built from TRBV6-1 and TRBJ1-2; D unclear. From germline, CDR1 is MNHNS and CDR2 SASEGT. The CDR3 runs to 13 residues. V was shortened by 2 bases and J by 1 base, with 5 bases between the two germline ends. CDR3: CASSESINYGYTF. The CDR3 DNA sequence: TGTGCCAGCAGTGAATCAATTAACTATGGCTACACCTTC.

J is TRBJ1-5 and V is TRBV5-1, with D unclear. Germline loops: CDR1 SGHRS, CDR2 YFSETQ. Trimming took 4 bases from V and 1 from J, leaving 6 bases between them. CDR3 length equals 13 residues. The DNA of the CDR3 is TGCGCCAGCAGCCCTTCAAGCAATCAGCCCCAGCATTTT. Translating it yields CASSPSSNQPQHF.

The chain recombines TRBV7-2 with TRBJ1-1; TRBD1 matches at 7 bases. Germline CDR1 and CDR2: SGHTA and FQGNSA. CDR3 length: 14 residues. Trimming cost V 0 bases and J 4 bases; bases outside gene matches: 2. CDR3 coding DNA: TGTGCCAGCAGCTTAGCGCGGGACAGCACTGAAGCTTTCTTT. Its protein product is CASSLARDSTEAFF.

The chain employs TRBV7-9 and TRBJ2-3; 12 nucleotides match TRBD2. This CDR3 comprises 15 residues. The trim removed 8 bases at V and 2 bases at J, leaving 5 bases unmatched. Germline assignment: CDR1 SEHNR and CDR2 FQNEAQ (reference sequence). The DNA for the CDR3 is TGTGCCAGCGTTCGGACTAGCGGGGCCACAGATACGCAGTATTTT. Its protein is CASVRTSGATDTQYF.

The V gene is TRBV3-1 (or the pseudogene TRBV3-2), the J gene TRBJ1-6; tentative D call: TRBD1 (5 bases). Germline V lookup: CDR1 LGHDT, CDR2 YNNKEL (reference sequence). V gave up 0 bases and J gave up 7 bases, with 10 bases separating them. CDR3 size: 15 residues. This CDR3 reads CASSQEGVRNSPLHF. CDR3 DNA sequence: TGTGCCAGCAGCCAAGAAGGGGTTCGGAATTCACCCCTCCACTTT.

The V gene is TRBV28, the J gene TRBJ2-7, with TRBD2 identical over 8 bases. J gave up 6 bases and V 3 bases, and 13 bases lay outside the gene matches. The CDR3 covers 16 residues. Germline assignment: CDR1 MDHEN and CDR2 SYDVKM. The CDR3 DNA follows: TGTGCCAGCAGTTTCCCCCGGGGGGGGACGGAGCTCGAGCAGTACTTC. The encoded protein is CASSFPRGGTELEQYF.

This chain connects TRBV27 to TRBJ2-3, with 7 bases identical to TRBD2. This CDR3 is built from 17 residues. The germline V gene has CDR1 MNHEY and CDR2 SMNVEV (reference sequence). The trim removed 8 bases at V and 0 bases at J, leaving 14 bases unmatched. The CDR3 reads CASWIGLADSSTDTQYF. The CDR3 DNA reads TGTGCCAGCTGGATCGGGCTAGCGGACTCTAGCACAGATACGCAGTATTTT.

The rearrangement uses TRBV7-2 and TRBJ1-5, with D uncertain. The V and J ends lost 3 bases and 4 bases respectively, with 4 bases between them. The length of the CDR3 is 12 residues. Looked up from germline, CDR1 is SGHTA and CDR2 is FQGNSA. CDR3 coding DNA: TGTGCCAGCAGCTTGCTTAATCAGCCCCAGCATTTT. Encoded protein: CASSLLNQPQHF.

CDR3 sequence: CASSLGNFRDTGETQYF. CDR3 bases: TGTGCCAGCAGCTTGGGAAATTTCCGGGATACGGGAGAGACCCAGTACTTC. This chain joins TRBV5-8 and TRBJ2-5; D is perhaps TRBD2 (5 bases). With 0 bases removed from V and 4 bases from J, the gap between germline ends came to 19 bases. Germline-derived CDR1 and CDR2 are SGHTS and YDEGEE. The CDR3 covers 17 residues.

The rearrangement uses TRBV19 and TRBJ1-3, with 7 nucleotides matching TRBD1. The CDR3 is 15 amino acids. CDR1 and CDR2 (germline): LNHDA, SQIVND (reference sequence). Germline trimming cut 5 bases from V and 3 bases from J; bases unmatched to any gene: 7. DNA for the CDR3: TGTGCCAGTAGTGGACAGGTTTTCAATGGAAACACCATATATTTT. Protein: CASSGQVFNGNTIYF.

This chain joins TRBV6-6 and TRBJ1-5; 8 nucleotides line up with TRBD1. J was trimmed by 0 bases and V by 6 bases; bases with no gene match: 7. This CDR3 spans 16 amino acids. CDR1 and CDR2 from the germline V gene are MNHNY and SVGAGI (reference sequence). The CDR3 is CASRRQGSYSNQPQHF. For the CDR3, the DNA is TGTGCCAGCAGACGACAGGGGTCGTATAGCAATCAGCCCCAGCATTTT.

The chain couples TRBV27 to TRBJ1-6; D unclear. CDR1 and CDR2 from the germline V gene are MNHEY and SMNVEV (reference sequence). V was clipped by 3 bases and J by 9 bases, with 15 bases between them. The CDR3 covers 15 residues. The CDR3, as DNA: TGTGCCAGCAGTTTGGAATACAGAGAGAGTTCACCCCTCCACTTT. This codes for CASSLEYRESSPLHF.